These 26 T cell receptor beta chains came from one sample sequenced in a study of blood T cell repertoires in COVID-19. The assay was immunoSEQ multiplex PCR, and TCRdb's table has in-frame clones only and misses some. In the table there are approximately 300,000 clones, about nine tenths of which are singletons. The sample was peripheral blood. The origin of the receptors is a woman aged 50 to 65 who had recovered from COVID-19.

The V and J genes are TRBV10-1 and TRBJ1-1; D call uncertain. Germline V CDR1 and CDR2: WNHNN, SYGVQD (reference sequence). The CDR3 is 15 amino acids. V was trimmed by 0 bases and J by 0 bases, leaving 8 bases between them. The CDR3 loop is CASSESRGVNTEAFF. CDR3 in DNA: TGCGCCAGCAGTGAGTCACGGGGAGTGAACACTGAAGCTTTCTTT.

The rearrangement links TRBV2 to TRBJ1-5; 9 nucleotides line up with TRBD1. Germline CDR1 reads SNHLY; CDR2 reads FYNNEI. Trimming at V came to 3 bases and at J to 3 bases, leaving 9 bases not matched to a gene. This CDR3 spans 17 amino acids. This CDR3 is CASSDDRGARINQPQHF. The CDR3 coding sequence is TGTGCCAGCAGTGACGACAGGGGGGCGCGGATCAATCAGCCCCAGCATTTT.

This rearrangement joins TRBV18 to TRBJ2-7, with 8 nucleotides matching TRBD1. J gave up 4 bases and V 6 bases, and 8 bases lay outside the gene matches. The germline V gene encodes CDR1 KGHSH and CDR2 LQKENI. The CDR3 contains 14 residues. DNA for the CDR3: TGTGCCAGCTCGAGCGCCGGACAGGGTTACGAGCAGTACTTC. This codes for CASSSAGQGYEQYF.

The chain is built from TRBV7-6 and TRBJ2-7; 7 nucleotides match TRBD1. The V gene end was trimmed by 1 base and the J gene end by 5 bases; junction bases not matched to a gene: 17. The length of the CDR3 is 18 residues. The germline CDR1 and CDR2 sequences are SGHVS and FNYEAQ. The DNA for the CDR3 is TGTGCCAGCAGCTTAGGAACCAGGCCGGGACAGCCGCCGAACGAGCAGTACTTC. Its translation: CASSLGTRPGQPPNEQYF.

The rearrangement joins TRBV30 to TRBJ1-1; TRBD1 matches at 9 bases. The V gene's germline CDR1 is GTSNPN and CDR2 SVGIG (reference sequence). Trimming took 2 bases from V and 0 from J; bases not matched to a gene: 10. This CDR3 is 17 amino acids long. The CDR3 here is CAWSISRTGDMNTEAFF. The DNA of the CDR3 is TGTGCCTGGAGTATTTCACGGACAGGGGACATGAACACTGAAGCTTTCTTT.

V and J are TRBV19 and TRBJ2-3; possibly TRBD1 for D (5 bases). The germline V gene has CDR1 LNHDA and CDR2 SQIVND (reference sequence). The CDR3 covers 15 residues. Trimming took 2 bases from V and 2 from J, leaving 11 bases between them. The CDR3 DNA reads as TGTGCCAGTAGTATACAGGGCCAAAACACAGATACGCAGTATTTT. Translation: CASSIQGQNTDTQYF. The whole variable domain, remainder taken from reference TRBV19 and TRBJ2-3, is DGGITQSPKYLFRKEGQNVTLSCEQNLNHDAMYWYRQDPGQGLRLIYYSQIVNDFQKGDIAEGYSVSREKKESFPLTVTSAQKNPTAFYLCASSIQGQNTDTQYFGPGTRLTVL.

The rearrangement joins TRBV28 to TRBJ2-7; D is ambiguous. V gave up 3 bases and J gave up 5 bases, with 14 bases separating them. Germline values: CDR1 MDHEN, CDR2 SYDVKM. The CDR3 spans 14 residues. The CDR3 spells CASSFVRTPHEQYF. CDR3 DNA: TGTGCCAGCAGTTTTGTCAGAACCCCCCACGAGCAGTACTTC.

This clone was recorded once. This chain connects TRBV28 to TRBJ2-7; weak D call: TRBD1 (5 bases). The CDR3 contains 17 residues. V was trimmed by 1 base and J by 9 bases, leaving 25 bases between them. Germline CDR1 is MDHEN and CDR2 is SYDVKM. The CDR3 reads CASSLYGEQVWQDGQYF. The CDR3 coding sequence is TGTGCCAGCAGTTTATACGGCGAACAGGTATGGCAGGATGGGCAGTACTTC.

The gene calls are TRBV3-1 (or the pseudogene TRBV3-2) and TRBJ1-1; maybe TRBD1 (5 bases). This CDR3 has 14 residues. The V and J ends lost 3 bases and 2 bases respectively, with 10 bases between them. Germline V gives CDR1 LGHDT, CDR2 YNNKEL (reference sequence). The CDR3 protein is CASSHQDINTEAFF. The DNA of the CDR3 is TGTGCCAGCAGCCATCAGGACATTAACACTGAAGCTTTCTTT.

The chain is built from TRBV30 and TRBJ1-1, with no clear D. V was cut by 2 bases and J by 4 bases, with 20 bases left in between. The germline gives CDR1 GTSNPN, CDR2 SVGIG (reference sequence). The CDR3 is 16 residues long. The DNA for the CDR3 is TGTGCCTGGAGTAGGTGGGGTGACGGGAGAAGCACTGAAGCTTTCTTT. This translates into CAWSRWGDGRSTEAFF. Full variable domain (remainder filled in from reference TRBV30 and TRBJ1-1): SQTIHQWPATLVQPVGSPLSLECTVEGTSNPNLYWYRQAAGRGLQLLFYSVGIGQISSEVPQNLSASRPQDRQFILSSKKLLLSDSGFYLCAWSRWGDGRSTEAFFGQGTRLTVV.

This rearrangement joins TRBV19 to TRBJ2-3, with 13 bases aligning to TRBD2. Trimming removed 6 bases from V and 5 bases from J; junction bases left unmatched: 5. Germline V gives CDR1 LNHDA, CDR2 SQIVND (reference sequence). The CDR3 loop spans 15 amino acids. The CDR3 DNA follows: TGTGCCAGTAGGCAACTAGCGGGGGGGAGAGATACGCAGTATTTT. It is translated as CASRQLAGGRDTQYF.

This clone was found once. The rearrangement joins TRBV7-6 to TRBJ1-2, with TRBD1 identical over 7 bases. Germline trimming cut 7 bases from V and 8 bases from J; bases unmatched to any gene: 19. The CDR3 spans 16 residues. CDR1 is SGHVS, CDR2 FNYEAQ, per germline. CDR3: CASIRKLADRVDGYTF. In nucleotides, the CDR3 is TGTGCCAGCATCCGAAAGTTGGCCGACAGGGTCGACGGCTACACCTTC.

The chain recombines TRBV6-2 or TRBV6-3 with TRBJ1-2; D unclear. Trimming removed 4 bases at V and 4 bases at J, with 13 bases between. Germline lookup yields CDR1 MNHEY and CDR2 SVGEGT. This CDR3 comprises 14 residues. CDR3: CASSLWANGYGYTF. The CDR3 DNA reads as TGTGCCAGCAGTTTATGGGCCAACGGCTATGGCTACACCTTC.

This clone occurred a few times. This sequence joins TRBV6-1 and TRBJ1-3; D call uncertain. This CDR3 has 15 residues. Trimming removed 1 base from V and 2 bases from J, with 9 bases in between. Germline loops: CDR1 MNHNS, CDR2 SASEGT. The CDR3 protein is CASSEGPGTGNTIYF. The DNA for the CDR3 is TGTGCCAGCAGTGAAGGGCCAGGTACTGGAAACACCATATATTTT.

The rearrangement joins TRBV5-1 to TRBJ2-5; TRBD1 agrees at 8 bases. From germline, CDR1 is SGHRS and CDR2 YFSETQ. The CDR3 has 16 residues. After removal of 4 bases from V and 4 bases from J, the junction contained 12 bases not matched to a gene. The CDR3 reads CASSRTTGGLAETQYF. CDR3 DNA: TGCGCCAGCAGCCGGACTACAGGGGGACTTGCAGAGACCCAGTACTTC. Drawing the rest from reference TRBV5-1 and TRBJ2-5, the complete variable domain is KAGVTQTPRYLIKTRGQQVTLSCSPISGHRSVSWYQQTPGQGLQFLFEYFSETQRNKGNFPGRFSGRQFSNSRSEMNVSTLELGDSALYLCASSRTTGGLAETQYFGPGTRLLVL.

The chain has TRBV6-1 and TRBJ1-6, with D tentatively TRBD1 (5 bases). V gave up 1 base and J gave up 10 bases, with 17 bases separating them. Germline assignment: CDR1 MNHNS and CDR2 SASEGT. The CDR3 length is 16 residues. As DNA, the CDR3 is TGTGCCAGCAGTGAAGTTTGGGCGCGGCAGGGATCACCCCTCCACTTT. This gives the protein CASSEVWARQGSPLHF.

About this clone itself: The identical CDR3 is also encoded by other nucleotide sequences in the sample. This rearrangement joins TRBV7-3 to TRBJ2-3, with 7 bases fitting TRBD2. This CDR3 is built from 14 residues. Unmatched junction bases numbered 4, after V lost 5 bases and J lost 2 bases. Germline V gives CDR1 SGHTA, CDR2 FQGTGA. The CDR3 region has the DNA TGTGCCAGCAGCCTTAGCGGGTCCACAGATACGCAGTATTTT. It translates to CASSLSGSTDTQYF.

This clone has at least ten counts. The chain carries TRBV5-5 and TRBJ2-2; D remains unclear. From germline, CDR1 is SGHKS and CDR2 YYEKEE (reference sequence). The CDR3 covers 15 residues. V shed 0 bases and J shed 3 bases, with 9 bases lying between them. Here the CDR3 DNA reads TGTGCCAGCAGCTTGGTTCAGTCTGACACCGGGGAGCTGTTTTTT. Its translation: CASSLVQSDTGELFF. Supplemented by reference TRBV5-5 and TRBJ2-2, the full variable domain reads DAGVTQSPTHLIKTRGQQVTLRCSPISGHKSVSWYQQVLGQGPQFIFQYYEKEERGRGNFPDRFSARQFPNYSSELNVNALLLGDSALYLCASSLVQSDTGELFFGEGSRLTVL.

The chain joins TRBV5-1 to TRBJ1-1; D is ambiguous. The CDR3 runs to 14 residues. V was clipped by 4 bases and J by 1 base, with 11 bases between them. CDR1 and CDR2 (germline): SGHRS, YFSETQ. The CDR3 here is CASSESVPNTEAFF. The CDR3 DNA follows: TGCGCCAGCAGCGAGTCGGTGCCGAACACTGAAGCTTTCTTT.

The rearrangement links TRBV13 to TRBJ2-7; D not certain. Germline values: CDR1 PRHDT, CDR2 FYEKMQ (reference sequence). This CDR3 comprises 11 residues. Trimming left V 9 bases short and J 0 bases short, with 6 bases between. CDR3 sequence reads: CARIYSYEQYF. The CDR3 nucleotides read TGTGCCAGGATCTACTCCTACGAGCAGTACTTC.

V and J are TRBV19 and TRBJ2-5; TRBD2 agrees at 9 bases. The CDR3 runs 16 residues. The germline V gene has CDR1 LNHDA and CDR2 SQIVND (reference sequence). With 5 bases clipped from V and 5 bases from J, the junction kept 12 bases outside the gene matches. This CDR3 is CASSAQSGSGRETQYF. CDR3 coding DNA: TGTGCCAGTAGTGCCCAAAGCGGAAGCGGGAGGGAGACCCAGTACTTC.

The CDR3 sequence is CASSPSRTRSADTQYF. The CDR3 coding sequence is TGTGCCAGCTCACCATCCAGAACGCGGAGCGCAGATACGCAGTATTTT. The chain is built from TRBV18 and TRBJ2-3, with no clear D. From germline, CDR1 is KGHSH and CDR2 LQKENI. The CDR3 sequence is 16 residues long. V gave up 2 bases and J gave up 4 bases, with 16 bases separating them.

The chain carries TRBV9 and TRBJ2-1, with TRBD2 as a possible D gene (6 bases). Germline CDR1 reads SGDLS; CDR2 reads YYNGEE. This CDR3 is 16 amino acids long. V was pared by 4 bases and J by 0 bases, with 14 bases between. CDR3 nucleotide sequence: TGTGCCAGCAGCCCCCCCGGGGGATTCTCCTACAATGAGCAGTTCTTC. This gives the protein CASSPPGGFSYNEQFF.

Here the CDR3 reads CASSLAWASGGSSYNEQFF. The DNA for the CDR3 is TGCGCCAGCAGCTTGGCCTGGGCTAGCGGGGGCAGCTCCTACAATGAGCAGTTCTTC. The chain links TRBV5-1 to TRBJ2-1, with TRBD2 matching 10 bases. CDR3 length equals 19 residues. Germline CDR1 reads SGHRS; CDR2 reads YFSETQ. With V trimmed by 0 bases and J by 0 bases, 9 bases remained unmatched. The variable domain in full, with the rest retrieved from reference TRBV5-1 and TRBJ2-1, is KAGVTQTPRYLIKTRGQQVTLSCSPISGHRSVSWYQQTPGQGLQFLFEYFSETQRNKGNFPGRFSGRQFSNSRSEMNVSTLELGDSALYLCASSLAWASGGSSYNEQFFGPGTRLTVL.

The rearrangement links TRBV5-1 to TRBJ2-2, with TRBD1 matching 9 bases. Germline loops: CDR1 SGHRS, CDR2 YFSETQ. V lost 0 bases and J lost 1; bases outside the gene matches: 1. The CDR3 runs to 16 residues. For the CDR3, the DNA is TGCGCCAGCAGCTTGGGGGGACAGGGGAACACCGGGGAGCTGTTTTTT. As protein: CASSLGGQGNTGELFF.

V is TRBV27 and J is TRBJ2-3; 7 bases are shared with TRBD2. With 4 bases clipped from V and 5 bases from J, the junction kept 6 bases outside the gene matches. This CDR3 is built from 14 residues. CDR1 is MNHEY and CDR2 is SMNVEV in the germline V gene (reference sequence). The chain's CDR3 is CASSWNGGRDTQYF. The CDR3 coding sequence is TGTGCCAGCAGTTGGAACGGGGGGAGAGATACGCAGTATTTT.